These 3 T cell receptor beta chains were sequenced from one sample in a study of T cells in Graves' hyperthyroidism and ophthalmopathy. The investigators amplified TCR beta CDR3 regions from RNA transcripts. TCR CDR3 regions were first amplified by RT-PCR with HTBI primers. Via MiXCR, TCRdb re-called the multiplex PCR reads, giving one row per CDR3 protein. The data show 250,000 to 400,000 distinct CDR3 sequences, around 15% seen once. The source material was blood. These TCRs come from a woman aged 40 to 49 with Graves' ophthalmopathy.

The sample holds many counts of this clonotype. The chain couples TRBV27 to TRBJ1-5, with D tentatively TRBD1 (5 bases). The CDR3 consists of 13 residues. V was shortened by 8 bases and J by 4 bases, with 12 bases between the two germline ends. From germline, CDR1 is MNHEY and CDR2 SMNVEV (reference sequence). The chain's CDR3 is CASGHRLNQPQHF. In DNA form, the CDR3 reads TGTGCCAGCGGGCACAGGTTGAATCAGCCCCAGCATTTT.

V gene TRBV7-9 combines with J gene TRBJ1-2; D remains ambiguous. Germline lookup yields CDR1 SEHNR and CDR2 FQNEAQ (reference sequence). CDR3 length: 11 residues. Trimming left V 3 bases short and J 10 bases short, with 9 bases between. CDR3 DNA: TGTGCCAGCAGCTTTAACGGGGTCTACACCTTC. Its translation is CASSFNGVYTF.

This clonotype occurred a few times. This chain connects TRBV7-9 to TRBJ2-7; a weak D match, TRBD1 (6 bases). Germline assignment: CDR1 SEHNR and CDR2 FQNEAQ (reference sequence). The V gene lost 2 bases and the J gene lost 0 bases, with 20 bases spanning the gap. This CDR3 has 18 amino acids. CDR3 nucleotide sequence: TGTGCCAGCAGCTTAACTCCGGGACACAGATCCGGCTCCTACGAGCAGTACTTC. Residues: CASSLTPGHRSGSYEQYF.